This is a list of T cell receptor beta chains from one sample in a study of shared clonotypes between healthy human individuals. Generated by immunoSEQ multiplex PCR, the TCRdb table keeps only in-frame clones and is missing some. The sample records around 2.1 million clones, more than 90% being singletons. What was sequenced was naive CD4+ T cells sorted from blood. The receptors originated from a man aged 18 to 35 in good health. The CDR3 runs from the conserved cysteine through the conserved F or W. The D gene is left open where the match is weak. Clone size is stated in some rows and not others, as once, few, many or a class when expanded.

CDR3	DNA	D	size	V	J
CASSRQAATNEKLFF	TGTGCCAGCAGCAGACAGGCCGCAACTAATGAAAAACTGTTTTTT	.	.	TRBV2	TRBJ1-4
CASSQDQGRGLPNTEAFF	TGCGCCAGCAGCCAAGATCAAGGCAGGGGGCTCCCTAACACTGAAGCTTTCTTT	TRBD1	.	TRBV4-3	TRBJ1-1
CSFGRGGNQPQHF	TGCAGCTTCGGGAGGGGCGGCAATCAGCCCCAGCATTTT	.	once	TRBV29-1	TRBJ1-5
CASSFIGEAEAFF	TGTGCCAGCAGCTTCATCGGGGAGGCCGAAGCTTTCTTT	.	few	TRBV5-6	TRBJ1-1
CASSPTGGGGGELFF	TGTGCCAGCAGTCCTACAGGGGGCGGCGGCGGGGAGCTGTTTTTT	TRBD1	.	TRBV6-5	TRBJ2-2
CASSEGYSNQPQHF	TGCGCCAGCAGTGAGGGGTATAGCAATCAGCCCCAGCATTTT	.	.	TRBV10-1	TRBJ1-5
CASNLRLGNYEQYF	TGTGCCAGCAACCTCAGGTTAGGAAACTACGAGCAGTACTTC	.	.	TRBV6-1	TRBJ2-7
CASSYAREGEKLFF	TGTGCCAGCAGTTACGCGAGGGAGGGTGAAAAACTGTTTTTT	.	once	TRBV6-5	TRBJ1-4
CATSRDIGSTEAFF	TGTGCCACCAGCAGAGATATCGGGAGCACTGAAGCTTTCTTT	.	.	TRBV15	TRBJ1-1
CASSPPLSEQYF	TGTGCCAGCAGCCCCCCGTTAAGCGAGCAGTACTTC	.	.	TRBV7-2	TRBJ2-7
CACGPSTDTQYF	TGTGCCTGCGGGCCCAGCACAGATACGCAGTATTTT	.	.	TRBV30	TRBJ2-3
CASSPQGSPLHF	TGTGCCAGCTCACCACAGGGATCACCCCTCCACTTT	.	.	TRBV18	TRBJ1-6
CASSSQSTGGQETQYF	TGTGCCAGTTCCTCCCAATCGACAGGGGGCCAAGAGACCCAGTACTTC	TRBD1	.	TRBV18	TRBJ2-5
CASSPRQGGGYEQYF	TGTGCCAGCTCTCCTAGACAGGGGGGTGGCTACGAGCAGTACTTC	TRBD1	.	TRBV18	TRBJ2-7
CASSLGTGGSPLHF	TGTGCCAGCAGCTTAGGAACAGGGGGTTCACCCCTCCACTTT	TRBD1	.	TRBV7-9	TRBJ1-6
CASSVAGGQAYNEQFF	TGTGCCAGCAGCGTAGCTGGTGGACAGGCCTACAATGAGCAGTTCTTC	TRBD1	.	TRBV9	TRBJ2-1
CASSREGYSNQPQHF	TGTGCCAGCAGCCGGGAGGGGTATAGCAATCAGCCCCAGCATTTT	.	once	TRBV4-2	TRBJ1-5
CASSPTTFFRQETQYF	TGTGCCAGCAGTCCGACGACCTTCTTCCGCCAAGAGACCCAGTACTTC	.	once	TRBV5-6	TRBJ2-5
CASRSMGLEETQYF	TGCGCCAGCAGGTCGATGGGACTAGAAGAGACCCAGTACTTC	TRBD2	.	TRBV5-1	TRBJ2-5
CASSYIRGSGYTF	TGTGCCAGCAGTTACATCAGGGGTTCCGGCTACACCTTC	.	.	TRBV6-5	TRBJ1-2
CASRPGLAPQETQYF	TGTGCCAGCAGGCCGGGACTAGCGCCACAAGAGACCCAGTACTTC	TRBD2	.	TRBV6-5	TRBJ2-5
CASSQTGDLGLLYEQYF	TGTGCCAGCAGCCAGACAGGGGACCTGGGGCTTCTCTACGAGCAGTACTTC	TRBD1	.	TRBV9	TRBJ2-7
CASSAGSTDTQYF	TGTGCCAGCTCAGCCGGGAGCACAGATACGCAGTATTTT	.	.	TRBV18	TRBJ2-3
CSVEEGQGGNTEAFF	TGCAGCGTTGAAGAAGGGCAGGGGGGGAACACTGAAGCTTTCTTT	TRBD1	.	TRBV29-1	TRBJ1-1
CASSPRPLGPYEQYF	TGTGCCAGCTCACCGCGGCCCCTGGGCCCCTACGAGCAGTACTTC	.	once	TRBV18	TRBJ2-7
CASTLSGTFAFF	TGTGCCAGCACATTATCGGGGACTTTCGCTTTCTTT	.	.	TRBV2	TRBJ1-1
CASSRSGTVTGELFF	TGTGCCAGCAGTCGCTCGGGGACAGTCACCGGGGAGCTGTTTTTT	TRBD1	.	TRBV6-5	TRBJ2-2
CASSLGTRQETQYF	TGTGCCAGCAGCTTGGGAACGAGACAAGAGACCCAGTACTTC	.	.	TRBV5-4	TRBJ2-5
CAWSRDPKAGEQFF	TGTGCCTGGAGTCGGGACCCTAAAGCGGGTGAGCAGTTCTTC	.	.	TRBV30	TRBJ2-1
CAWSATKYSGGQGNEQFF	TGTGCCTGGAGTGCTACTAAATATAGCGGGGGCCAAGGGAATGAGCAGTTCTTC	TRBD2	.	TRBV30	TRBJ2-1
CASSSDRGTYGYTF	TGTGCCAGCAGCTCTGACAGGGGGACCTATGGCTACACCTTC	TRBD1	.	TRBV5-6	TRBJ1-2
CASSVFSTGSSGNTIYF	TGTGCCAGCAGCGTATTTTCGACAGGGAGCTCTGGAAACACCATATATTTT	TRBD1	.	TRBV9	TRBJ1-3
CASSLQGRGYTF	TGTGCCAGCAGTTTACAGGGAAGAGGCTACACCTTC	.	.	TRBV28	TRBJ1-2
CASSQGARLNTEAFF	TGTGCCAGCAGCCAAGGGGCCAGATTGAACACTGAAGCTTTCTTT	.	.	TRBV4-2	TRBJ1-1
CASSFEGSAKNIQYF	TGTGCCAGCAGTTTTGAGGGTTCAGCCAAAAACATTCAGTACTTC	.	.	TRBV28	TRBJ2-4
CASSLSESPIGYGYTF	TGTGCCAGCAGTTTGAGCGAGTCCCCAATCGGCTATGGCTACACCTTC	.	.	TRBV28	TRBJ1-2
CASSIPGLILYGYTF	TGTGCCAGTAGTATCCCCGGGCTCATCCTCTATGGCTACACCTTC	.	once	TRBV19	TRBJ1-2
CASRRQEGYTF	TGTGCCAGCAGAAGACAGGAAGGCTACACCTTC	.	few	TRBV25-1	TRBJ1-2
CASSVRRGYEQYF	TGTGCCAGCAGTGTCCGCAGGGGCTACGAGCAGTACTTC	.	.	TRBV2	TRBJ2-7
CASSSVGRFNSPLHF	TGTGCCAGCAGTTCCGTGGGACGGTTCAATTCACCCCTCCACTTT	.	.	TRBV27	TRBJ1-6
CASSYGQGVGEQYF	TGTGCCAGCAGCTACGGACAGGGGGTCGGTGAGCAGTACTTC	TRBD1	.	TRBV6-5	TRBJ2-7
CASSTQRNEQFF	TGCGCCAGCAGCACACAGCGCAATGAGCAGTTCTTC	.	.	TRBV4-1	TRBJ2-1
CAWSGTPIYGYTF	TGTGCCTGGAGTGGGACACCTATCTATGGCTACACCTTC	.	.	TRBV30	TRBJ1-2
CASSLAGGYYEQYF	TGTGCCAGCAGCTTAGCTGGCGGTTACTACGAGCAGTACTTC	.	once	TRBV7-9	TRBJ2-7
CASSLSDRVSPLHF	TGCGCCAGCAGCCTCTCGGACAGGGTATCACCCCTCCACTTT	TRBD1	.	TRBV5-1	TRBJ1-6
CASSVLGGRETQYF	TGTGCCAGCAGTGTGCTTGGGGGCCGAGAGACCCAGTACTTC	.	.	TRBV6-6	TRBJ2-5
CSASGDITDTQYF	TGCAGCGCTAGCGGGGATATCACAGATACGCAGTATTTT	TRBD2	.	TRBV29-1	TRBJ2-3
CASSFRDRGGTDTQYF	TGTGCCAGCAGCTTCCGGGACAGGGGAGGGACAGATACGCAGTATTTT	TRBD1	.	TRBV7-8	TRBJ2-3
CASSFRTPNEQFF	TGTGCCAGCAGTTTTCGGACTCCGAATGAGCAGTTCTTC	.	.	TRBV6-6	TRBJ2-1
CAWSVTGTAIYYGYTF	TGTGCCTGGAGTGTAACCGGGACAGCGATTTACTATGGCTACACCTTC	TRBD1	.	TRBV30	TRBJ1-2
CASSLAGVRETQYF	TGTGCCAGCAGTTTAGCGGGAGTAAGAGAGACCCAGTACTTC	TRBD2	.	TRBV27	TRBJ2-5
CASSLEVDYEQYF	TGTGCCAGCAGCTTAGAGGTGGACTACGAGCAGTACTTC	.	.	TRBV7-2	TRBJ2-7